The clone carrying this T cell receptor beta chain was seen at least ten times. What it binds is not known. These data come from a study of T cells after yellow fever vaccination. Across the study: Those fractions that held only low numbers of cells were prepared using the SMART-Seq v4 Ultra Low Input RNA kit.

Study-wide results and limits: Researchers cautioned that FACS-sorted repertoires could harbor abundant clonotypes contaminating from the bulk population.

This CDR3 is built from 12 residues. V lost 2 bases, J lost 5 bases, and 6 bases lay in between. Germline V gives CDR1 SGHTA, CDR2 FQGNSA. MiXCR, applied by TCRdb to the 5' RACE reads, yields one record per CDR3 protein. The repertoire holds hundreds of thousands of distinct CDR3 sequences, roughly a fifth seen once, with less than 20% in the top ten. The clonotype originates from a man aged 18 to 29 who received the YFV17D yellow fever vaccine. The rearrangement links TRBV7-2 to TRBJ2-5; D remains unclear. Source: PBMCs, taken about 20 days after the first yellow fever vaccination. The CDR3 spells CASSLNGETQYF. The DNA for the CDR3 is TGTGCCAGCAGCTTAAATGGGGAGACCCAGTACTTC.